The 18 T cell receptor beta chains presented below share a single source sample, sequenced in a study of beta chain features in type 1 diabetes. cDNA synthesis used the whole RNA isolate, giving expressed TCRB sequences. The repertoire was sequenced with immunoSEQ multiplex PCR; TCRdb's copy has only in-frame clones and lacks some. Here the sample spans fewer than 300,000 clones, about a tenth being singletons. Their specific antigens are unknown. Findings and caveats of the study: Across all four CD4+ subsets, people with type 1 diabetes showed modestly shorter TCRB CDR3s.

The sequencing sample was made of naive CD4+ T cells from blood. These receptors all come from a man aged 25 to 40 with type 1 diabetes.

This chain joins TRBV7-3 and TRBJ2-3; 9 positions agree with TRBD1. Losses at the gene ends were 5 bases for V and 10 bases for J; bases not matched to a gene: 4. The CDR3 extends over 12 amino acids. The germline CDR1 and CDR2 sequences are SGHTA and FQGTGA. Here the CDR3 reads CASSLGQGSQYF. The CDR3 coding sequence is TGTGCCAGCAGCCTTGGACAGGGGTCGCAGTATTTT.

This rearrangement joins TRBV5-1 to TRBJ2-1; TRBD2 matches 7 bases. CDR3 length: 17 residues. Germline V gene data show CDR1 as SGHRS and CDR2 as YFSETQ. Trimming took 3 bases from V and 4 from J; bases not matched to a gene: 13. The CDR3: CASSSYLTSRGYNEQFF. The DNA of the CDR3 is TGCGCCAGCAGCTCATACCTGACTAGCCGGGGATACAATGAGCAGTTCTTC. Variable domain in full (rest from reference TRBV5-1 and TRBJ2-1): KAGVTQTPRYLIKTRGQQVTLSCSPISGHRSVSWYQQTPGQGLQFLFEYFSETQRNKGNFPGRFSGRQFSNSRSEMNVSTLELGDSALYLCASSSYLTSRGYNEQFFGPGTRLTVL.

This clone was counted between two and nine times. The genes are TRBV5-6 and TRBJ2-1; tentative D call: TRBD1 (6 bases). Germline assignment: CDR1 SGHDT and CDR2 YYEEEE. CDR3 length: 13 amino acids. The germline V and J ends were trimmed by 4 bases and 4 bases, with 9 bases remaining between them. The CDR3 here is CASSTGKYNEQFF. CDR3 DNA sequence: TGTGCCAGCAGCACAGGGAAGTACAATGAGCAGTTCTTC.

V and J are TRBV6-5 and TRBJ1-1; D might be TRBD1 (5 bases). Germline V gives CDR1 MNHEY, CDR2 SVGAGI. The CDR3 consists of 12 residues. Trimming pared 5 bases from V and 10 bases from J, leaving 14 bases between. The chain's CDR3 is CASSATGARAFF. The DNA for the CDR3 is TGTGCCAGCAGTGCCACAGGCGCTAGAGCTTTCTTT.

The V call is TRBV2, the J call TRBJ2-6; D gene unclear. Trimming stripped 4 bases from V and 2 bases from J, with 12 bases between. The CDR3 spans 16 residues. Germline-derived CDR1 and CDR2 are SNHLY and FYNNEI. The CDR3 DNA reads as TGTGCCAGCAGTGTTGCCTCCTCGGCTGGGGCCAACGTCCTGACTTTC. Its translation is CASSVASSAGANVLTF.

The V gene is TRBV4-1, the J gene TRBJ2-1; D may be TRBD2 (5 bases). Germline V CDR1 and CDR2: MGHRA, YSYEKL. This CDR3 spans 15 amino acids. Deletions cut 2 bases from V and 12 bases from J, with 20 bases between. The CDR3 nucleotides are TGCGCCAGCAGCCAATGGCGCGAGCGGTCGGCTGGGCAGTTCTTC. It translates to CASSQWRERSAGQFF.

This clone was observed a handful of times. The chain has TRBV23-1 and TRBJ1-5; D is unresolved. TRBV23-1 is annotated as an ORF whose role is uncertain. This CDR3 is 17 amino acids long. V lost 4 bases, J lost 1 base, and 17 bases lay in between. Here the CDR3 DNA reads TGCGCCAGCAGTCTCTTCCGAGGGTTTTGGAGCAATCAGCCCCAGCATTTT. Translating it yields CASSLFRGFWSNQPQHF.

J is TRBJ1-6 and V is TRBV18, with 9 nucleotides matching TRBD1. CDR1 KGHSH and CDR2 LQKENI come from the germline V gene. The length of the CDR3 is 15 residues. J was trimmed by 8 bases and V by 5 bases; bases with no gene match: 7. The CDR3 reads CASSSDRGADSPLHF. The CDR3 bases are TGTGCCAGCTCATCCGACAGGGGGGCTGATTCACCCCTCCACTTT.

This clone was seen a handful of times. The chain joins TRBV30 to TRBJ2-7; D ambiguous. Germline CDR1 and CDR2: GTSNPN and SVGIG (reference sequence). This CDR3 comprises 10 residues. Trimming stripped 7 bases from V and 1 base from J, with 5 bases between. The CDR3 DNA reads TGTGCCTCGGGTTCCTACGAGCAGTACTTC. Translating gives CASGSYEQYF.

V is TRBV7-3 and J is TRBJ2-6; 7 bases align to TRBD1. The ends lost 5 bases at V and 3 bases at J; junction bases unmatched: 1. The CDR3 contains 14 residues. The germline CDR1 and CDR2 sequences are SGHTA and FQGTGA. The CDR3 reads CASSRTGGANVLTF. The CDR3 DNA reads as TGTGCCAGCAGCCGGACAGGTGGGGCCAACGTCCTGACTTTC.

This chain uses TRBV7-3 with TRBJ2-2, with D perhaps TRBD1 (6 bases). CDR1 SGHTA and CDR2 FQGTGA come from the germline V gene. The CDR3 has 16 residues. Trimming removed 2 bases at V and 1 base at J, with 11 bases between. The CDR3 bases are TGTGCCAGCAGCTTACAGGGGCACCTGAACACCGGGGAGCTGTTTTTT. This codes for CASSLQGHLNTGELFF.

This chain connects TRBV6-4 to TRBJ2-2; D is unresolved. The germline V gene has CDR1 MRHNA and CDR2 SNTAGT. This CDR3 contains 13 residues. V was clipped by 3 bases and J by 6 bases, with 8 bases between them. CDR3 bases: TGTGCCAGCAGTGATCACCCAGCCGGGGAGCTGTTTTTT. Translation: CASSDHPAGELFF.

This clone was counted a few times. This rearrangement joins TRBV6-6 to TRBJ1-1; 10 bases map to TRBD1. The germline V gene encodes CDR1 MNHNY and CDR2 SVGAGI (reference sequence). The CDR3 spans 13 residues. With 3 bases clipped from V and 10 bases from J, the junction kept 5 bases outside the gene matches. CDR3 bases: TGTGCCAGCAGTTATTCGGGACAGGGGACAGCTTTCTTT. The encoded protein is CASSYSGQGTAFF.

The table lists this clone with a few counts. The J gene is TRBJ1-4, the V gene TRBV4-1; D not certain. Germline CDR1 and CDR2: MGHRA and YSYEKL. CDR3 size: 15 residues. V was trimmed by 0 bases and J by 10 bases, leaving 15 bases between them. This CDR3 is CASSQEALFNRKLFF. The CDR3, as DNA: TGCGCCAGCAGCCAAGAAGCACTTTTCAACAGAAAACTGTTTTTT.

This clone was detected only a few times. The rearrangement links TRBV7-2 to TRBJ1-2, with TRBD1 identical over 7 bases. The CDR3 totals 15 residues. Looked up from germline, CDR1 is SGHTA and CDR2 is FQGNSA. With 5 bases clipped from V and 3 bases from J, the junction kept 9 bases outside the gene matches. CDR3 in amino acids: CASSPRQGTDYGYTF. The CDR3 coding sequence is TGTGCCAGCAGCCCACGACAGGGAACCGACTATGGCTACACCTTC.

This clone was found a few times. This rearrangement joins TRBV5-1 to TRBJ2-5; 8 nucleotides match TRBD1. The trim removed 0 bases at V and 2 bases at J, leaving 6 bases unmatched. The germline CDR1 and CDR2 sequences are SGHRS and YFSETQ. The CDR3 totals 16 residues. CDR3 in DNA: TGCGCCAGCAGCTTGGGCGGGACAGGAGGGCAAGAGACCCAGTACTTC. Its protein is CASSLGGTGGQETQYF.

This clone is a singleton in its sample. The chain employs TRBV2 and TRBJ1-6; no clear D. The CDR3 is 16 residues long. In germline, CDR1 is SNHLY, CDR2 FYNNEI. V shed 3 bases and J shed 2 bases, with 11 bases lying between them. CDR3 protein: CASSDSVGPYNSPLHF. CDR3 nucleotides: TGTGCCAGCAGTGACAGTGTTGGGCCCTATAATTCACCCCTCCACTTT.

J is TRBJ1-1 and V is TRBV4-1; TRBD1 is a possible D gene (6 bases). CDR1 is MGHRA, CDR2 YSYEKL, per germline. Trimming shortened V by 2 bases and J by 0 bases, and 7 bases separated the two germline ends. CDR3 size: 14 residues. This CDR3 reads CASSQRTVNTEAFF. The CDR3 DNA reads TGCGCCAGCAGCCAAAGGACAGTGAACACTGAAGCTTTCTTT.